The next 20 T cell receptor beta chains were all read from a single sample in a study of beta chain features in type 1 diabetes. Points from the study as a whole: All four CD4+ subsets of Type 1 diabetes patients contained TCRB CDR3s that were moderately but significantly shorter.

Expressed TCRB transcripts were sequenced, since all the RNA that had been isolated was reverse transcribed. Repertoires were generated with immunoSEQ multiplex PCR, while TCRdb's copy carries only in-frame clones and drops some. In the table there are 640,000 or so clones, around 15% of which are singletons. Their antigens are not known. The sequencing sample was made of naive CD4+ T cells from blood. The receptors derive from a man aged 18-30 years with type 1 diabetes.

This chain links TRBV6-1 with TRBJ2-7; D not certain. The CDR3 sequence is 11 residues long. Deletions cut 5 bases from V and 3 bases from J, with 5 bases between. Germline values: CDR1 MNHNS, CDR2 SASEGT. The CDR3 here is CASSNSYEQYF. The CDR3 DNA reads as TGTGCCAGCAGTAACAGCTACGAGCAGTACTTC.

V and J are TRBV14 and TRBJ2-2; D is uncertain. The CDR3 loop spans 17 amino acids. Deletions cut 4 bases from V and 5 bases from J, with 20 bases between. The V gene's germline CDR1 is SGHDN and CDR2 FVKESK. For the CDR3, the DNA is TGTGCCAGCAGCCTTCATCTCACAGTTGATCCGACCGGGGAGCTGTTTTTT. This sequence encodes CASSLHLTVDPTGELFF.

The chain has TRBV13 and TRBJ1-1; perhaps TRBD1 as D (6 bases). Germline CDR1 is PRHDT and CDR2 is FYEKMQ (reference sequence). CDR3 length: 13 residues. V lost 2 bases to trimming and J lost 4 bases, with 8 bases between them. The CDR3 sequence is CASSLQGITEAFF. The DNA of the CDR3 is TGTGCCAGCAGCTTACAGGGGATCACTGAAGCTTTCTTT.

This clone was detected only a few times. The chain couples TRBV18 to TRBJ2-2; 7 bases match TRBD2. With 3 bases clipped from V and 0 bases from J, the junction kept 4 bases outside the gene matches. Germline values: CDR1 KGHSH, CDR2 LQKENI. The CDR3 loop spans 16 amino acids. The DNA for the CDR3 is TGTGCCAGCTCACCGCCTAGCGGACCGAACACCGGGGAGCTGTTTTTT. Amino acids: CASSPPSGPNTGELFF.

This clone has just a few counts. This chain links TRBV5-4 with TRBJ1-1, with 11 bases matching TRBD1. The germline CDR1 and CDR2 sequences are SGHNT and YYREEE (reference sequence). Germline trimming cut 6 bases from V and 2 bases from J; bases unmatched to any gene: 6. The CDR3 has 15 amino acids. CDR3 sequence reads: CASNRDRGINTEAFF. For the CDR3, the DNA is TGTGCCAGCAACCGGGACAGGGGGATAAACACTGAAGCTTTCTTT.

The gene calls are TRBV6-1 and TRBJ1-6, with D maybe TRBD1 (6 bases). Trimming cost V 0 bases and J 6 bases, with 12 bases left between them. This CDR3 has 16 amino acids. Per germline, CDR1 MNHNS and CDR2 SASEGT. The CDR3 DNA reads as TGTGCCAGCAGTGAAGCGGCACAGGGACGTAATTCACCCCTCCACTTT. Its translation: CASSEAAQGRNSPLHF.

The chain links TRBV7-2 to TRBJ1-3; D unclear. The CDR3 is made up of 14 amino acids. Trimming left V 1 base short and J 0 bases short, with 4 bases between. Germline lookup yields CDR1 SGHTA and CDR2 FQGNSA. CDR3 in amino acids: CASSLGLSGNTIYF. The CDR3 DNA sequence: TGTGCCAGCAGCTTAGGCCTCTCTGGAAACACCATATATTTT. Full variable domain (missing parts from reference TRBV7-2 and TRBJ1-3): GAGVSQSPSNKVTEKGKDVELRCDPISGHTALYWYRQSLGQGLEFLIYFQGNSAPDKSGLPSDRFSAERTGGSVSTLTIQRTQQEDSAVYLCASSLGLSGNTIYFGEGSWLTVV.

The chain has TRBV25-1 and TRBJ1-1, with D unresolved. Germline V gene data show CDR1 as MGHDK and CDR2 as SYGVNS. This CDR3 spans 15 amino acids. The ends were cut back, 1 base at V and 11 bases at J, with 20 bases in the middle. The CDR3 spells CASSESGFVRVRAFF. CDR3 nucleotides: TGTGCCAGCAGTGAATCTGGGTTTGTAAGGGTCCGGGCTTTCTTT.

The V and J genes are TRBV9 and TRBJ2-4; D ambiguous. CDR1 is SGDLS, CDR2 YYNGEE, per germline. Trimming pared 7 bases from V and 7 bases from J, leaving 12 bases between. The CDR3 is 12 residues long. CDR3 sequence (DNA): TGTGCCAGCGCCGACCCGGCGAACATTCAGTACTTC. This sequence encodes CASADPANIQYF.

In this sample, this clone turned up a few times. Other DNA sequences from this sample encode an identical CDR3 as well. The CDR3 DNA reads as TGCGCCAGCAGCTTGGCGGGGAGGAGTGAAGCTTTCTTT. It is translated as CASSLAGRSEAFF. The rearrangement uses TRBV5-1 and TRBJ1-1, with D unresolved. This CDR3 spans 13 amino acids. With 0 bases removed from V and 7 bases from J, the gap between germline ends came to 10 bases. CDR1 is SGHRS, CDR2 YFSETQ, per germline. Drawing the rest from reference TRBV5-1 and TRBJ1-1, the complete variable domain is KAGVTQTPRYLIKTRGQQVTLSCSPISGHRSVSWYQQTPGQGLQFLFEYFSETQRNKGNFPGRFSGRQFSNSRSEMNVSTLELGDSALYLCASSLAGRSEAFFGQGTRLTVV.

A remark on this clone: The junction shows a germline mismatch at one end, possibly a read error. DNA of the CDR3: TGTGCCACCAGCAGAGAGTACTACGATGAGCAGTTCTTC. Amino acid sequence: CATSREYYDEQFF. The chain recombines TRBV15 with TRBJ2-1, with unresolved D. CDR3 length: 13 amino acids. Germline values: CDR1 LNHNV, CDR2 YYDKDF (reference sequence).

This clone was counted only a few times. The J gene is TRBJ2-1, the V gene TRBV7-6; TRBD1 matches at 7 bases. V was pared by 4 bases and J by 8 bases, with 5 bases of the junction left unmatched. This CDR3 region has 13 residues. CDR1 is SGHVS, CDR2 FNYEAQ, per germline. DNA for the CDR3: TGTGCCAGCAGCTCCGGACAGGTTTATGAGCAGTTCTTC. It translates to CASSSGQVYEQFF.

The chain uses TRBV30 and TRBJ2-7; weak D call: TRBD2 (5 bases). CDR3 length equals 13 residues. V was pared by 4 bases and J by 0 bases, with 10 bases between. CDR1 and CDR2 (germline): GTSNPN, SVGIG (reference sequence). CDR3 loop: CAWTRGSSYEQYF. CDR3 sequence (DNA): TGTGCCTGGACTCGAGGGAGCTCCTACGAGCAGTACTTC.

The table lists this clone with a count of one. This chain uses TRBV18 with TRBJ2-3; TRBD1 is a possible D gene (6 bases). The V gene lost 1 base and the J gene lost 2 bases, with 13 bases spanning the gap. From germline, CDR1 is KGHSH and CDR2 LQKENI. The CDR3 totals 16 residues. In nucleotides, the CDR3 is TGTGCCAGCTCACCACAGTCAGGGGCCACCACAGATACGCAGTATTTT. As protein: CASSPQSGATTDTQYF.

This clone appeared a few times. The rearrangement links TRBV6-1 to TRBJ2-7; D remains unclear. The V gene lost 6 bases and the J gene lost 6 bases, with 18 bases spanning the gap. CDR1 and CDR2 from the germline V gene are MNHNS and SASEGT. The CDR3 totals 14 residues. Here the CDR3 reads CASSVRRTGSEQYF. DNA of the CDR3: TGTGCCAGCAGCGTCCGCCGTACCGGCTCCGAGCAGTACTTC.

This clone has only a few counts. The chain couples TRBV7-6 to TRBJ2-7; D tentatively fits TRBD1 or TRBD2 (5 bases each). This CDR3 has 15 amino acids. The V gene's germline CDR1 is SGHVS and CDR2 FNYEAQ. The V gene lost 1 base and the J gene lost 0 bases, with 10 bases spanning the gap. The CDR3: CASSLGWDHSYEQYF. The CDR3 DNA reads as TGTGCCAGCAGCTTAGGATGGGACCACTCCTACGAGCAGTACTTC.

This clone was detected only a few times. In DNA, the CDR3 is TGTGCCAGCAGCCCGGCACAGGATCATGGCTACACCTTC. The encoded protein is CASSPAQDHGYTF. This chain connects TRBV5-8 to TRBJ1-2, with D maybe TRBD1 (5 bases). The V end lost 4 bases, the J end lost 6 bases, and 13 bases lay between the germline ends. Looked up from germline, CDR1 is SGHTS and CDR2 is YDEGEE. CDR3 size: 13 residues.

The J gene is TRBJ2-5, the V gene TRBV15, with a tentative D call TRBD1 (5 bases). Trimming removed 4 bases from V and 1 base from J, with 16 bases in between. Germline V gene sequence: CDR1 LNHNV, CDR2 YYDKDF (reference sequence). This CDR3 is 16 amino acids long. This chain's CDR3 is CATSMPPGRAQETQYF. In DNA form, the CDR3 reads TGTGCCACCAGCATGCCCCCGGGCAGGGCCCAAGAGACCCAGTACTTC.

This clone was found a few times. The rearrangement links TRBV30 to TRBJ1-2; D is unresolved. With 0 bases removed from V and 6 bases from J, the gap between germline ends came to 14 bases. CDR3 length equals 14 residues. Germline V gives CDR1 GTSNPN, CDR2 SVGIG (reference sequence). CDR3 sequence (DNA): TGTGCCTGGAGTGTAAGTGCGCGAAGCCATGGCTACACCTTC. Translating it yields CAWSVSARSHGYTF. Variable domain in full (rest from reference TRBV30 and TRBJ1-2): SQTIHQWPATLVQPVGSPLSLECTVEGTSNPNLYWYRQAAGRGLQLLFYSVGIGQISSEVPQNLSASRPQDRQFILSSKKLLLSDSGFYLCAWSVSARSHGYTFGSGTRLTVV.

This clone was seen more than once but under ten times. This CDR3 is CAWDPGQGWGYTF. The CDR3 DNA follows: TGTGCCTGGGACCCTGGACAGGGATGGGGCTACACCTTC. The chain uses TRBV30 and TRBJ1-2; TRBD1 aligns across 8 bases. V lost 5 bases, J lost 8 bases, and 10 bases stayed unmatched. The CDR3 extends over 13 amino acids. Looked up from germline, CDR1 is GTSNPN and CDR2 is SVGIG (reference sequence).